One sample yielded the 3 T cell receptor beta chains listed below, sequenced in a study of T cell changes during pregnancy in multiple sclerosis. Clones were read by immunoSEQ multiplex PCR, and TCRdb kept only the in-frame ones, dropping some. Among around 36,000 clones, roughly nine tenths were seen once, and the ten largest hold 7.8%. This specimen consisted of CD8+ T cells from peripheral blood mononuclear cells, obtained before pregnancy. Receptor source: a female donor with multiple sclerosis, enrolled in a pregnancy study.

The V and J genes are TRBV4-3 and TRBJ1-2; TRBD1 matches at 8 bases. V lost 0 bases to trimming and J lost 8 bases; unmatched junction nucleotides: 14. The CDR3 has 17 residues. Looked up from germline, CDR1 is LGHNA and CDR2 is YSLEER. The DNA of the CDR3 is TGCGCCAGCAGCCAAGACACCGGGACAGGAATTCGATTAGGCTACACCTTC. It is translated as CASSQDTGTGIRLGYTF.

The J gene is TRBJ2-7, the V gene TRBV27; 7 bases fit TRBD1. The CDR3 totals 15 residues. Germline CDR1 MNHEY, CDR2 SMNVEV (reference sequence). Losses at the gene ends were 5 bases for V and 6 bases for J; bases not matched to a gene: 13. The CDR3 DNA reads as TGTGCCAGCAGTACTCGGACAGGAACTTTTCGCGAGCAGTACTTC. It encodes CASSTRTGTFREQYF.

The V and J genes are TRBV9 and TRBJ1-1, with D possibly TRBD1 on 5 matching bases. The CDR3 sequence is 15 residues long. Looked up from germline, CDR1 is SGDLS and CDR2 is YYNGEE. V lost 0 bases to trimming and J lost 2 bases, with 11 bases between them. The CDR3: CASSVGGTINTEAFF. The CDR3 bases are TGTGCCAGCAGCGTAGGCGGGACGATTAACACTGAAGCTTTCTTT.